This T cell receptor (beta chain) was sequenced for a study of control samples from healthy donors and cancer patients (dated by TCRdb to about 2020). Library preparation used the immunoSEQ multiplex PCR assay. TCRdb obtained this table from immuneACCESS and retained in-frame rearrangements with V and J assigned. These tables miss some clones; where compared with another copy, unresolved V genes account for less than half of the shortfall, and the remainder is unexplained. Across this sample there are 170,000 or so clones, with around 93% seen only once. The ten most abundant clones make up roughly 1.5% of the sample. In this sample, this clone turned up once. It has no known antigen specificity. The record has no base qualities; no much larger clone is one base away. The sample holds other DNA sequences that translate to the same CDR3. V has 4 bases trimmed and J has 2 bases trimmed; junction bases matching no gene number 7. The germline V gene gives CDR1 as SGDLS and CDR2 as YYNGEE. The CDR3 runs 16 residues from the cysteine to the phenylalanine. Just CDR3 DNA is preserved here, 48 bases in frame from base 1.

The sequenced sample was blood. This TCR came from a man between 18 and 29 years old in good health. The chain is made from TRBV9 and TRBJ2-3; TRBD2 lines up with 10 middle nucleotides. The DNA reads TGTGCCAGCAGCCTCCGAGCGGGGGGGCCCACAGATACGCAGTATTTT. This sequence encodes CASSLRAGGPTDTQYF.